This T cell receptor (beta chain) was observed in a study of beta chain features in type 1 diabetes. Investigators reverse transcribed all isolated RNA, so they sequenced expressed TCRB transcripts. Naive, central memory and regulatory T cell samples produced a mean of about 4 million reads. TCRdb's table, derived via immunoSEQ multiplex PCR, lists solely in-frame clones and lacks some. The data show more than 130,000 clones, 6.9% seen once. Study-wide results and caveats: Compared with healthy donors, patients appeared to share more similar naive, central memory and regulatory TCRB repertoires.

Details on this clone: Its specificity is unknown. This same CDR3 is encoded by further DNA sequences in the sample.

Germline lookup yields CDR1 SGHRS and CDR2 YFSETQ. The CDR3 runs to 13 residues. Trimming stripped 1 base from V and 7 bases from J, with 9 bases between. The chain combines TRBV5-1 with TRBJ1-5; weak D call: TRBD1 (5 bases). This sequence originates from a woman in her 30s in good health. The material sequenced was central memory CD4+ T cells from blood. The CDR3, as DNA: TGCGCCAGCAGCTTGCAGGGTGGCCAGCCCCAGCATTTT. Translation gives CASSLQGGQPQHF.